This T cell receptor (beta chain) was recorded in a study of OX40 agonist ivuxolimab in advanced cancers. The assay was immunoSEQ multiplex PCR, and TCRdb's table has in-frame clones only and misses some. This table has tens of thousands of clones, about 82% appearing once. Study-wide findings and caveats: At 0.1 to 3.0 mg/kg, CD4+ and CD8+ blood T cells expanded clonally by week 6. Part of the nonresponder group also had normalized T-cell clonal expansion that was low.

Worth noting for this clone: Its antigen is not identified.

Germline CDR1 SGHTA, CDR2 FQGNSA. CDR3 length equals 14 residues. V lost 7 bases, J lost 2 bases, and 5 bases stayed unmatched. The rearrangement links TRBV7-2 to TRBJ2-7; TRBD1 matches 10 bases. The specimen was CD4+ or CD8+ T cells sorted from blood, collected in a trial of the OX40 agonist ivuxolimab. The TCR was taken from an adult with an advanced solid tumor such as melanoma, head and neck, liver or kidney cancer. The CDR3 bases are TGTGCCAGCACTCTTGGGACAGGGGCCTACGAGCAGTACTTC. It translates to CASTLGTGAYEQYF.